Here is one TCR beta chain with its context. The antigen is unknown. This sample is part of a study of blood T cells in healthy people across ages. The overall study: The template switching approach captured approximately one barcoded beta molecule for every two T cells. Overall study findings and caveats: Across the age range, TCR beta diversity per million T cells fell in a roughly linear way. There were more naive CD4+ cells and higher diversity in long-lived donors than in aged donors.

This CDR3 has 15 amino acids. Trimming cost V 2 bases and J 1 base, with 11 bases left between them. Germline V gives CDR1 SGHVS, CDR2 FQNEAQ. A sample-barcoded 5' primer and a J-beta primer mix were used in a second PCR of roughly 7 to 11 cycles. MiXCR, applied by TCRdb to the 5' RACE reads, yields one record per CDR3 protein. There are over 1,500,000 distinct CDR3 sequences in the sample; approximately 40% occur only once, and more than 20% lies in the top ten. The chain has TRBV7-8 and TRBJ1-1; a possible D gene is TRBD1 (5 bases). The material sequenced was blood. The receptor was isolated from a human donor in good health. DNA of the CDR3: TGTGCCAGCAGCTTAAGACCTCAGGGGAACACTGAAGCTTTCTTT. Protein: CASSLRPQGNTEAFF.